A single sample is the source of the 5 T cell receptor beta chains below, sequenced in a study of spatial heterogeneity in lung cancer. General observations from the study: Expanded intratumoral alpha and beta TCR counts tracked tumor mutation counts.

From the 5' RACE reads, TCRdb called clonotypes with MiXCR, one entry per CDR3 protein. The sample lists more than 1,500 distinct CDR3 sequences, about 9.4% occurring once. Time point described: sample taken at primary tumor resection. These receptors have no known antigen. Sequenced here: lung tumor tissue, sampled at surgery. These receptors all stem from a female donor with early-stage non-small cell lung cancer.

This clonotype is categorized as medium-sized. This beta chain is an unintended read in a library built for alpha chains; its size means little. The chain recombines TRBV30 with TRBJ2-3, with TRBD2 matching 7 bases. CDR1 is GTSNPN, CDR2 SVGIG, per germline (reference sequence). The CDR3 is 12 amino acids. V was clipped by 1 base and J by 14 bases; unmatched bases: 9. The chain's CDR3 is CAWSDREALVYF. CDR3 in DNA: TGTGCCTGGAGTGACCGGGAGGCCCTTGTGTATTTT.

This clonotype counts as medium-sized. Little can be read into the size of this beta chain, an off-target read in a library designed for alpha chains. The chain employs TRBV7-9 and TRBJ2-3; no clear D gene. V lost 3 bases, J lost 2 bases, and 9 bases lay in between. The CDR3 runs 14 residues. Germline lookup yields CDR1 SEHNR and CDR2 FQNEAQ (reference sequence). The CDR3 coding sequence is TGTGCCAGCAGCTTTCGGCTACACACAGATACGCAGTATTTT. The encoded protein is CASSFRLHTDTQYF. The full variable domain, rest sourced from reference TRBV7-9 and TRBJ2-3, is DTGVSQNPRHKITKRGQNVTFRCDPISEHNRLYWYRQTLGQGPEFLTYFQNEAQLEKSRLLSDRFSAERPKGSFSTLEIQRTEQGDSAMYLCASSFRLHTDTQYFGPGTRLTVL.

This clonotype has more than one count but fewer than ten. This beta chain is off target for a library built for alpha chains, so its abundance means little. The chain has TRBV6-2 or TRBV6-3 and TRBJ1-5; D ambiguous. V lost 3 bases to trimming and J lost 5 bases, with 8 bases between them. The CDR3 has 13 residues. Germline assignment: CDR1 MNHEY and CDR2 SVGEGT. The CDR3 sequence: CASSYLDDQPQHF. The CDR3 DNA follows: TGTGCCAGCAGTTATTTAGACGATCAGCCCCAGCATTTT.

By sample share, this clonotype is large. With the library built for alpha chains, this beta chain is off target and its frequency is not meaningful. CDR3 nucleotide sequence: TGTGCCAGCAGCCCGGGACTTCGCACAGATACGCAGTATTTT. Amino acids: CASSPGLRTDTQYF. J is TRBJ2-3 and V is TRBV27, with D possibly TRBD2 on 6 matching bases. This CDR3 is built from 14 residues. Germline CDR1 MNHEY, CDR2 SMNVEV (reference sequence). The germline V and J ends were trimmed by 6 bases and 1 base, with 11 bases remaining between them.

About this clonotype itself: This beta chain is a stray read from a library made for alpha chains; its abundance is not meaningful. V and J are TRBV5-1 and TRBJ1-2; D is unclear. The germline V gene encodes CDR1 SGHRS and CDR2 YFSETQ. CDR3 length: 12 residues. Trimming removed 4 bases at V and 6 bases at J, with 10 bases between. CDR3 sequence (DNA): TGCGCCAGCAGCCATGGACGGGATGGCTACACCTTC. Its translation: CASSHGRDGYTF.